The 19 T cell receptor beta chains presented below share a single source sample, sequenced in a study of cytomegalovirus exposure and HLA in healthy donors. Researchers ran the PCR with 60 Vbeta and 13 Jbeta primers. Sequencing used immunoSEQ multiplex PCR; TCRdb keeps in-frame clones, though not all of them. The sample has approximately 100,000 clones; over 9% are singletons. Sample: PBMCs. The receptors come from a man aged 40-49 years in good health and CMV-seropositive.

This clone was observed a few times. This sequence joins TRBV27 and TRBJ2-1; 12 bases are shared with TRBD2. The CDR3 contains 18 residues. CDR1 and CDR2 (germline): MNHEY, SMNVEV (reference sequence). The ends lost 5 bases at V and 0 bases at J; junction bases unmatched: 8. CDR3: CASSALAGGVSSYNEQFF. In DNA form, the CDR3 reads TGTGCCAGCAGTGCGCTAGCGGGAGGGGTTAGCTCCTACAATGAGCAGTTCTTC.

This clone came up a few times. The V gene is TRBV5-6, the J gene TRBJ2-7, with D perhaps matching TRBD2 (6 bases). The CDR3 runs 15 residues. Germline assignment: CDR1 SGHDT and CDR2 YYEEEE. V was clipped by 0 bases and J by 2 bases, with 12 bases between them. CDR3 residues: CASSLDRAGTYEQYF. CDR3 nucleotides: TGTGCCAGCAGCTTGGATCGAGCGGGTACCTACGAGCAGTACTTC. Looking up the rest from reference TRBV5-6 and TRBJ2-7 gives the full variable domain: DAGVTQSPTHLIKTRGQQVTLRCSPKSGHDTVSWYQQALGQGPQFIFQYYEEEERQRGNFPDRFSGHQFPNYSSELNVNALLLGDSALYLCASSLDRAGTYEQYFGPGTRLTVT.

A few counts support this clone. This chain joins TRBV4-2 and TRBJ2-6; 7 bases are a match to TRBD1. Trimming at V came to 3 bases and at J to 1 base, leaving 9 bases not matched to a gene. Germline CDR1 is LGHNA and CDR2 is YNFKEQ. The CDR3 runs to 18 residues. The CDR3 loop is CASSQGWTGRSGANVLTF. The CDR3 nucleotides read TGTGCCAGCAGCCAGGGGTGGACAGGAAGATCTGGGGCCAACGTCCTGACTTTC.

In nucleotides, the CDR3 is TGTGCCAGCAGCTCGGCTGGAAGCGGGACCTACGAGCAGTACTTC. Translated: CASSSAGSGTYEQYF. This rearrangement joins TRBV7-9 to TRBJ2-7; 7 bases fit TRBD2. The J segment lost 2 bases and the V segment lost 4 bases, leaving 8 bases of the junction unmatched. The CDR3 has 15 amino acids. Germline V lookup: CDR1 SEHNR, CDR2 FQNEAQ (reference sequence).

The CDR3 DNA follows: TGTGCCAGCAGCCCTGTCCCTTCTACCGTCTACGAGCAGTACTTC. It yields the protein CASSPVPSTVYEQYF. The rearrangement uses TRBV5-4 and TRBJ2-7; no clear D. The CDR3 contains 15 residues. Between the trimmed V and J ends, which lost 4 bases and 3 bases, there was a span of 17 bases. The germline V gene has CDR1 SGHNT and CDR2 YYREEE (reference sequence).

V usage is TRBV5-1 and J usage is TRBJ2-7; 9 bases are shared with TRBD1. Germline V gene lookup returns CDR1 SGHRS and CDR2 YFSETQ. Trimming at V came to 7 bases and at J to 5 bases, leaving 7 bases not matched to a gene. The CDR3 contains 13 residues. In DNA form, the CDR3 reads TGCGCCAGCTTTAGGGACAGGGCAGACGAGCAGTACTTC. Its translation: CASFRDRADEQYF.

This clone was detected a few times. The rearrangement links TRBV4-2 to TRBJ2-1, with 9 bases fitting TRBD2. The CDR3 loop spans 15 amino acids. The J segment lost 5 bases and the V segment lost 0 bases, leaving 2 bases of the junction unmatched. Per germline, CDR1 LGHNA and CDR2 YNFKEQ. CDR3 sequence reads: CASSQDRLADNEQFF. The CDR3 nucleotides are TGTGCCAGCAGCCAAGACCGACTAGCGGACAATGAGCAGTTCTTC.

This clone was seen a handful of times. The chain uses TRBV7-8 and TRBJ2-1; 7 bases are shared with TRBD2. This CDR3 contains 17 residues. J lost 8 bases, V lost 5 bases, and 18 bases had no gene match. Germline V gives CDR1 SGHVS, CDR2 FQNEAQ. CDR3 protein: CASSHIQVGGSPHEQFF. CDR3 coding DNA: TGTGCCAGCAGCCACATCCAGGTGGGCGGGAGTCCCCATGAGCAGTTCTTC.

This clone has only a few counts. The CDR3 region is CASREVPEAFF. CDR3 nucleotides: TGTGCCAGCAGGGAGGTACCTGAAGCTTTCTTT. The V and J genes are TRBV7-9 and TRBJ1-1; D is unresolved. V shed 6 bases and J shed 6 bases, with 8 bases lying between them. The germline V gene encodes CDR1 SEHNR and CDR2 FQNEAQ (reference sequence). The CDR3 totals 11 residues.

The sample holds a few counts of this clone. The chain recombines TRBV29-1 with TRBJ1-1; D is perhaps TRBD1 (5 bases). V shed 0 bases and J shed 5 bases, with 10 bases lying between them. The V gene's germline CDR1 is SQVTM and CDR2 ANQGSEA. This CDR3 is 13 amino acids long. The DNA for the CDR3 is TGCAGCGTTGAAGAGGGGGGAGGAACTGAAGCTTTCTTT. Protein: CSVEEGGGTEAFF.

This clone was detected a few times. The chain employs TRBV21-1 and TRBJ1-5. TRBV21-1 is noted as a pseudogene. This CDR3 is built from 14 residues. The CDR3 DNA sequence: TGTGCCGGGGGGGGGCAGGATAGCAATCAGCCCCAGCATTTT. Translated: CAGGGQDSNQPQHF.

V is TRBV5-1 and J is TRBJ2-1, with D maybe TRBD2 (6 bases). With 8 bases removed from V and 6 bases from J, the gap between germline ends came to 24 bases. The V gene's germline CDR1 is SGHRS and CDR2 YFSETQ. The CDR3 totals 16 residues. The DNA of the CDR3 is TGCGCCAGTACCCCAGACGGGTCTTGGGGAGGCAATGAGCAGTTCTTC. This gives the protein CASTPDGSWGGNEQFF.

The chain has TRBV28 and TRBJ2-7; D gene uncertain. There are 12 residues in the CDR3. Trimming removed 2 bases at V and 7 bases at J, with 9 bases between. The germline gives CDR1 MDHEN, CDR2 SYDVKM. For the CDR3, the DNA is TGTGCCAGCAGTTTACCCAACTTGGAGCAGTACTTC. This translates into CASSLPNLEQYF. The whole variable domain, filled in from reference TRBV28 and TRBJ2-7, reads DVKVTQSSRYLVKRTGEKVFLECVQDMDHENMFWYRQDPGLGLRLIYFSYDVKMKEKGDIPEGYSVSREKKERFSLILESASTNQTSMYLCASSLPNLEQYFGPGTRLTVT.

As DNA, the CDR3 is TGCAGCGTTGAAGACCGAGGCGGGAGAGGGGGCTACACCTTC. Its protein product is CSVEDRGGRGGYTF. The chain is built from TRBV29-1 and TRBJ1-2, with D uncertain. Germline-derived CDR1 and CDR2 are SQVTM and ANQGSEA. Trimming shortened V by 0 bases and J by 8 bases, and 16 bases separated the two germline ends. The CDR3 sequence is 14 residues long. Full variable domain (rest looked up from reference TRBV29-1 and TRBJ1-2): SAVISQKPSRDICQRGTSLTIQCQVDSQVTMMFWYRQQPGQSLTLIATANQGSEATYESGFVIDKFPISRPNLTFSTLTVSNMSPEDSSIYLCSVEDRGGRGGYTFGSGTRLTVV.

This clone was seen a handful of times. The chain employs TRBV6-1 and TRBJ1-1, with no clear D. Trimming shortened V by 7 bases and J by 5 bases, and 20 bases separated the two germline ends. The germline V gene has CDR1 MNHNS and CDR2 SASEGT. The CDR3 covers 15 residues. The CDR3 loop is CASIRMRVVGTEAFF. Here the CDR3 DNA reads TGTGCCAGCATCCGAATGAGGGTGGTAGGTACTGAAGCTTTCTTT.

This chain uses TRBV5-4 with TRBJ1-1; TRBD1 matches 7 bases. From germline, CDR1 is SGHNT and CDR2 YYREEE (reference sequence). The CDR3 spans 12 residues. The V segment lost 4 bases and the J segment 8 bases; nucleotides outside the gene matches: 5. The CDR3 protein is CASSLIQGEAFF. CDR3 DNA sequence: TGTGCCAGCAGCCTCATACAGGGGGAAGCTTTCTTT.

There are a few counts of this clone. The V and J genes are TRBV30 and TRBJ1-2; TRBD1 might be the D (5 bases). V lost 1 base to trimming and J lost 0 bases, with 6 bases between them. CDR1 and CDR2 (germline): GTSNPN, SVGIG (reference sequence). This CDR3 region has 13 residues. CDR3 coding DNA: TGTGCCTGGAGTGGGGGGGCTAACTATGGCTACACCTTC. Amino acid sequence: CAWSGGANYGYTF.

The V and J genes are TRBV29-1 and TRBJ2-6; D may be TRBD2 (5 bases). CDR3 length: 17 residues. Germline loops: CDR1 SQVTM, CDR2 ANQGSEA. The V and J ends lost 8 bases and 2 bases respectively, with 22 bases between them. For the CDR3, the DNA is TGCAGCATTGGGGAAATTGGGAGCCGCGCTGGGGCCAACGTCCTGACTTTC. This codes for CSIGEIGSRAGANVLTF.

V gene TRBV28 combines with J gene TRBJ2-1, with 10 positions matching TRBD2. The CDR3 consists of 14 residues. Trimming cost V 6 bases and J 6 bases; bases outside gene matches: 5. Germline values: CDR1 MDHEN, CDR2 SYDVKM. The CDR3 coding sequence is TGTGCCAGCAGGGCTAGCGGGAGAGTCAATGAGCAGTTCTTC. As protein: CASRASGRVNEQFF.